The rows below give T cell receptor beta chains drawn from one sample of a study of T cell responses to AZD1222 COVID-19 vaccine. Clones were sequenced by immunoSEQ multiplex PCR, and TCRdb holds only the in-frame ones, with some missing. The repertoire holds 100,000 to 120,000 clones, with around 84% as singletons. The starting material was peripheral blood, obtained on day 0 of AZD1222 vaccination. These receptors came from an adult in good health. Each CDR3 is given with its conserved first and last residue. A D gene is named only where the DNA matches it firmly. Not every row has a clone size; where given, it reads once, few, many or a size class.

V	D	size	length	J	CDR3	DNA
TRBV2	TRBD2	NA	15	TRBJ2-5	CASRALAGGPGAQYF	TGTGCCAGCAGGGCTCTAGCGGGGGGGCCAGGGGCCCAGTACTTC
TRBV9	NA	NA	15	TRBJ1-1	CASSVGGMSATEAFF	TGTGCCAGCAGCGTAGGGGGTATGTCAGCCACTGAAGCTTTCTTT
TRBV29-1	NA	NA	12	TRBJ1-5	CSVRDSNQPQHF	TGCAGCGTCCGGGACAGCAATCAGCCCCAGCATTTT
TRBV11-3	NA	NA	15	TRBJ2-3	CASSLGGYSTDTQYF	TGTGCCAGCAGCTTAGGCGGGTACTCCACAGATACGCAGTATTTT
TRBV18	TRBD1	few	16	TRBJ2-1	CASSPPGQGVANEQFF	TGTGCCAGCTCACCCCCAGGACAGGGAGTGGCCAATGAGCAGTTCTTC
TRBV7-9	NA	NA	16	TRBJ1-1	CASSPKDSSGDTEAFF	TGTGCCAGCAGCCCCAAGGACTCTTCGGGGGACACTGAAGCTTTCTTT
TRBV23-1	NA	NA	14	TRBJ2-2	CASSHSGVTGELFF	TGCGCCAGCAGTCATTCCGGGGTCACCGGGGAGCTGTTTTTT
TRBV6-2/TRBV6-3	NA	NA	13	TRBJ1-2	CASSYAEPYGYTF	TGTGCCAGCAGTTACGCGGAACCATATGGCTACACCTTC
TRBV11-2	NA	few	14	TRBJ2-7	CASTRRGHMWEQYF	TGTGCCAGCACCCGCAGAGGACATATGTGGGAGCAGTACTTC
TRBV28	NA	NA	15	TRBJ2-5	CASKNRDPFQETQYF	TGTGCCAGCAAGAACCGGGACCCTTTCCAAGAGACCCAGTACTTC
TRBV5-1	NA	once	16	TRBJ2-5	CASSKFRLAVQETQYF	TGCGCCAGCAGCAAATTCAGGTTGGCCGTCCAAGAGACCCAGTACTTC
TRBV5-6	TRBD2	NA	16	TRBJ2-5	CASSLVERGSQETQYF	TGTGCCAGCAGCTTGGTAGAGCGGGGGAGCCAAGAGACCCAGTACTTC
TRBV6-5	NA	NA	15	TRBJ1-1	CASSYRGPLGTEAFF	TGTGCCAGCAGTTATCGTGGTCCCCTTGGGACTGAAGCTTTCTTT
TRBV4-1	NA	NA	17	TRBJ2-3	CASSQGFGRASTDTQYF	TGCGCCAGCAGCCAAGGTTTCGGCAGGGCTAGCACAGATACGCAGTATTTT
TRBV3-1/TRBV3-2	TRBD2	NA	15	TRBJ2-7	CASSAPGGGAYEQYF	TGTGCCAGCAGCGCTCCGGGGGGTGGGGCCTACGAGCAGTACTTC
TRBV5-1	NA	NA	14	TRBJ2-5	CASKSWTAQETQYF	TGCGCCAGCAAGTCCTGGACAGCCCAAGAGACCCAGTACTTC
TRBV10-1	NA	NA	15	TRBJ2-1	CASSAHRSSYNEQFF	TGCGCCAGCAGTGCCCACAGGAGCTCCTACAATGAGCAGTTCTTC
TRBV3-1/TRBV3-2	NA	NA	17	TRBJ1-5	CASSQDLGRNTLQPQHF	TGTGCCAGCAGCCAAGATCTGGGAAGGAACACCCTTCAGCCCCAGCATTTT
TRBV5-1	TRBD2	few	15	TRBJ2-7	CASSEGLAESYEQYF	TGCGCCAGCAGCGAGGGACTAGCGGAATCCTACGAGCAGTACTTC
TRBV18	NA	NA	12	TRBJ2-5	CASSRGGETQYF	TGTGCCAGCTCACGTGGAGGGGAGACCCAGTACTTC
TRBV6-5	TRBD1	NA	15	TRBJ2-2	CASRPRTGGTGELFF	TGTGCCAGCAGACCCAGGACAGGGGGGACCGGGGAGCTGTTTTTT
TRBV30	NA	NA	15	TRBJ2-1	CAWRYGWQGPNEQFF	TGTGCCTGGAGGTACGGCTGGCAGGGGCCCAATGAGCAGTTCTTC
TRBV30	TRBD1	NA	15	TRBJ1-3	CAWNRGQDSGNTIYF	TGTGCCTGGAACCGGGGACAGGACTCTGGAAACACCATATATTTT
TRBV7-8	TRBD2	NA	17	TRBJ2-2	CASSLRGLAGGTGELFF	TGTGCCAGCAGCCTAAGAGGGCTAGCGGGAGGGACCGGGGAGCTGTTTTTT
TRBV6-6	NA	NA	11	TRBJ1-1	CASSLTSQAFF	TGTGCCAGCAGTCTAACATCTCAAGCTTTCTTT
TRBV5-1	TRBD1	NA	15	TRBJ1-1	CASSFDGQGKTEAFF	TGCGCCAGCAGCTTTGATGGACAGGGAAAAACTGAAGCTTTCTTT
TRBV29-1	TRBD1	few	14	TRBJ1-2	CSVEWVSGGRGYTF	TGCAGCGTTGAATGGGTATCAGGGGGCCGTGGCTACACCTTC
TRBV28	NA	NA	20	TRBJ1-1	CASSHALRYSDGARNTEAFF	TGTGCCAGCAGTCACGCCCTGCGATATTCGGACGGAGCCAGGAACACTGAAGCTTTCTTT
TRBV28	TRBD1	NA	16	TRBJ1-5	CASSPGTGYMDQPQHF	TGTGCCAGCAGTCCCGGGACAGGGTATATGGATCAGCCCCAGCATTTT
TRBV7-9	NA	NA	16	TRBJ1-6	CASRPWGDHYNSPLHF	TGTGCCAGCAGACCCTGGGGGGATCACTATAATTCACCCCTCCACTTT